This T cell receptor beta chain was identified in a study of CXCR4 blockade with PD-1 therapy in pancreatic cancer. Sequencing used immunoSEQ multiplex PCR; TCRdb keeps in-frame clones, though not all of them. Here the sample spans over 600 clones, 25% to 30% being singletons. Germline loops: CDR1 SGHDN, CDR2 FVKESK. J was trimmed by 4 bases and V by 3 bases; bases with no gene match: 3. CDR3 length: 15 amino acids. Input material: tumor tissue. This chain links TRBV14 with TRBJ2-1; 10 bases fit TRBD1. This TCR derives from a human donor with pancreatic ductal adenocarcinoma. CDR3 sequence: CASSQRDRGYNEQFF. The CDR3 nucleotides read TGTGCCAGCAGCCAGCGGGACAGGGGATACAATGAGCAGTTCTTC. The complete variable domain, with remaining parts taken from reference TRBV14 and TRBJ2-1, reads EAGVTQFPSHSVIEKGQTVTLRCDPISGHDNLYWYRRVMGKEIKFLLHFVKESKQDESGMPNNRFLAERTGGTYSTLKVQPAELEDSGVYFCASSQRDRGYNEQFFGPGTRLTVL.